Listed below are T cell receptor beta chains from one sample, sequenced in a study of blood T cell repertoires in COVID-19. TCRdb's table, derived via immunoSEQ multiplex PCR, lists solely in-frame clones and lacks some. The table records roughly 240,000 clones, roughly 90% of them present only once. Source material: PBMCs or T cells enriched from blood (not recorded which). The receptor source for this set is a woman in her twenties or thirties with acute COVID-19. Each CDR3 is given with its conserved first and last residue. A D gene is named only where the DNA matches it firmly. Expanded clones are given a class, and other clones once, few, many or no size at all.

.,.,TRBJ2-1,TRBV2,CASMGLEQFF,TGTGCCAGCATGGGACTTGAGCAGTTCTTC
.,.,TRBJ1-2,TRBV3-1/TRBV3-2,CASSQDREGYGYTF,TGTGCCAGCAGCCAAGACAGGGAGGGCTATGGCTACACCTTC
.,.,TRBJ2-7,TRBV4-3,CASSQDRGSYEQYF,TGCGCCAGCAGCCAAGATCGAGGCTCCTACGAGCAGTACTTC
.,.,TRBJ2-1,TRBV6-5,CASSWGQHNEQFF,TGTGCCAGCAGTTGGGGCCAGCACAATGAGCAGTTCTTC
.,TRBD1,TRBJ1-1,TRBV2,CASSTNRGWATEAFF,TGTGCCAGCAGTACAAACAGGGGTTGGGCCACTGAAGCTTTCTTT
.,.,TRBJ1-5,TRBV2,CASSHDRSSYNRFNQPQHF,TGTGCCAGCAGTCACGACAGGTCCAGTTACAATCGATTCAATCAGCCCCAGCATTTT
.,.,TRBJ1-1,TRBV3-1/TRBV3-2,CASTVEGNTEAFF,TGTGCCAGCACCGTTGAGGGTAACACTGAAGCTTTCTTT
few,.,TRBJ1-2,TRBV7-9,CASSPSGVSNYGYTF,TGTGCCAGCAGCCCTTCAGGGGTTTCTAACTATGGCTACACCTTC
.,TRBD1,TRBJ1-1,TRBV19,CASKPGQAFFEAFF,TGTGCCAGTAAACCGGGACAGGCTTTCTTTGAAGCTTTCTTT
.,.,TRBJ1-2,TRBV7-9,CASSLGVQDQGGYTF,TGTGCCAGCAGCTTAGGAGTACAGGACCAAGGTGGCTACACCTTC
.,.,TRBJ1-2,TRBV19,CASSIWGQNYGYTF,TGTGCCAGTAGTATCTGGGGACAAAACTATGGCTACACCTTC
.,.,TRBJ2-7,TRBV6-5,CASKGNPAYEQYF,TGTGCCAGCAAGGGGAACCCTGCCTACGAGCAGTACTTC
once,TRBD2,TRBJ2-1,TRBV12-5,CASGPPGAGGSSVYNEQFF,TGTGCTAGTGGCCCCCCCGGGGCGGGGGGCTCTTCCGTTTACAATGAGCAGTTCTTC
.,.,TRBJ2-7,TRBV4-1,CASSQMGDTTYEQYF,TGCGCCAGCAGCCAAATGGGGGACACAACCTACGAGCAGTACTTC
.,.,TRBJ1-1,TRBV5-1,CASSLVVGENTEAFF,TGCGCCAGCAGCTTGGTTGTAGGGGAGAACACTGAAGCTTTCTTT
once,.,TRBJ1-1,TRBV5-6,CASSLMGGTKAFF,TGTGCCAGCAGCTTGATGGGAGGGACAAAAGCTTTCTTT
.,TRBD1,TRBJ1-6,TRBV7-9,CASSARQGANSPLHF,TGTGCCAGCAGCGCAAGACAGGGAGCCAATTCACCCCTCCACTTT